A single sample is the source of the 19 T cell receptor beta chains below, sequenced in a study of blood T cell repertoires in COVID-19 (dated by TCRdb to about 2020). The library was obtained by the immunoSEQ multiplex PCR assay. TCRdb re-hosts the immuneACCESS table, in-frame sequences only. Its copies lack some clones; in the studies checked, an unresolved V gene accounts for under half of them, and the cause for the rest is not known. For this sample there are about 400,000 clones; around nine tenths appear just once. Roughly a tenth of the sample lies in the top ten. Sequenced sample: PBMCs or T cells enriched from blood (not recorded which). Receptors were obtained from a woman between 50 and 59 years old who had recovered from COVID-19.

A few counts support this clone. The chain employs TRBV7-2 and TRBJ2-1; possible D gene TRBD2, 6 bases. CDR1 SGHTA and CDR2 FQGNSA come from the germline V gene. Trimming stripped 4 bases from V and 9 bases from J, with 16 bases between. The CDR3 loop spans 14 amino acids. CDR3 region: CASSSRGGGGEQFF. CDR3 in DNA: TGTGCCAGCAGCTCGAGGGGTGGGGGAGGTGAGCAGTTCTTC.

This clone was counted a single time. The V call is TRBV30, the J call TRBJ1-5, with D maybe TRBD1 (5 bases). Germline CDR1 is GTSNPN and CDR2 is SVGIG (reference sequence). The V and J ends lost 2 bases and 6 bases respectively, with 17 bases between them. The CDR3 sequence is 15 residues long. The CDR3 loop reads CAWSHWGQGVQPQHF. CDR3 DNA: TGTGCCTGGAGTCATTGGGGCCAGGGCGTTCAGCCCCAGCATTTT.

The chain is built from TRBV6-1 and TRBJ1-2, with TRBD1 matching over 7 bases. The CDR3 has 18 amino acids. Trimming at V came to 2 bases and at J to 0 bases, leaving 12 bases not matched to a gene. Germline lookup yields CDR1 MNHNS and CDR2 SASEGT. The CDR3: CASSELARQGNANYGYTF. The CDR3 DNA follows: TGTGCCAGCAGTGAATTGGCAAGACAGGGAAATGCTAACTATGGCTACACCTTC.

V usage is TRBV5-1 and J usage is TRBJ1-4; D is unclear. Germline V CDR1 and CDR2: SGHRS, YFSETQ. CDR3 size: 14 residues. Trimming left V 0 bases short and J 3 bases short, with 6 bases between. CDR3 in amino acids: CASSLGEANEKLFF. The CDR3 bases are TGCGCCAGCAGCTTGGGGGAGGCTAATGAAAAACTGTTTTTT.

The genes are TRBV9 and TRBJ1-4; no reliable D call. V lost 0 bases, J lost 4 bases, and 10 bases lay in between. Germline assignment: CDR1 SGDLS and CDR2 YYNGEE. This CDR3 region has 15 residues. The CDR3 nucleotides are TGTGCCAGCAGCGTAGATTCAGGCTATAATGAAAAACTGTTTTTT. Encoded protein: CASSVDSGYNEKLFF.

This clone was seen more than once but under ten times. The J gene is TRBJ1-2, the V gene TRBV30, with D unclear. This CDR3 is built from 11 residues. Germline CDR1 reads GTSNPN; CDR2 reads SVGIG (reference sequence). Between the trimmed V and J ends, which lost 8 bases and 6 bases, there was a span of 13 bases. This CDR3 reads CALGRKNGYTF. In DNA, the CDR3 is TGTGCCCTGGGCAGGAAGAATGGCTACACCTTC.

The V call is TRBV5-1, the J call TRBJ2-2; D possibly corresponds to TRBD1 (7 bases). The CDR3 is made up of 16 amino acids. The V gene lost 0 bases and the J gene lost 1 base, with 10 bases spanning the gap. The germline CDR1 and CDR2 sequences are SGHRS and YFSETQ. The CDR3 loop is CASSLAGGLNTGELFF. The DNA of the CDR3 is TGCGCCAGCAGCTTGGCAGGGGGGCTGAACACCGGGGAGCTGTTTTTT.

J is TRBJ2-7 and V is TRBV28, with 7 bases fitting TRBD1. V shed 2 bases and J 6 bases; nucleotides not matched to a gene: 7. From germline, CDR1 is MDHEN and CDR2 SYDVKM. The CDR3 is made up of 14 amino acids. The CDR3 DNA reads as TGTGCCAGCAGTTTACGACAGGGAGTGAGCGAGCAGTACTTC. It yields the protein CASSLRQGVSEQYF.

The rearrangement links TRBV7-2 to TRBJ2-1; 9 bases align to TRBD2. The CDR3 runs to 17 residues. With V trimmed by 5 bases and J by 3 bases, 11 bases remained unmatched. CDR1 is SGHTA and CDR2 is FQGNSA in the germline V gene. CDR3 DNA sequence: TGTGCCAGCAGCAAAGGGCGGGGACTAGCTAACTACAATGAGCAGTTCTTC. Translation: CASSKGRGLANYNEQFF. The full variable domain, rest sourced from reference TRBV7-2 and TRBJ2-1, is GAGVSQSPSNKVTEKGKDVELRCDPISGHTALYWYRQSLGQGLEFLIYFQGNSAPDKSGLPSDRFSAERTGGSVSTLTIQRTQQEDSAVYLCASSKGRGLANYNEQFFGPGTRLTVL.

The chain couples TRBV6-5 to TRBJ1-1; weak D call: TRBD1 (6 bases). Looked up from germline, CDR1 is MNHEY and CDR2 is SVGAGI. There are 15 residues in the CDR3. V was pared by 6 bases and J by 1 base, with 15 bases between. The chain's CDR3 is CASRREGQTNTEAFF. For the CDR3, the DNA is TGTGCCAGCAGGCGCGAAGGACAGACGAACACTGAAGCTTTCTTT.

The chain combines TRBV27 with TRBJ2-7; 12 bases align to TRBD1. The CDR3 runs 14 residues. V lost 3 bases to trimming and J lost 5 bases; unmatched junction nucleotides: 2. CDR1 and CDR2 from the germline V gene are MNHEY and SMNVEV (reference sequence). The CDR3: CASSFGTGGDEQYF. The CDR3 DNA follows: TGTGCCAGCAGTTTCGGGACAGGGGGCGACGAGCAGTACTTC.

The chain has TRBV10-3 and TRBJ2-3, with a tentative D call TRBD1 (6 bases). V lost 11 bases and J lost 2, with 14 bases in between. Germline lookup yields CDR1 ENHRY and CDR2 SYGVKD. The CDR3 is 13 amino acids. The CDR3 is CASRQDFTDTQYF. CDR3 in DNA: TGTGCCTCCAGACAGGACTTCACAGATACGCAGTATTTT.

The CDR3 nucleotides read TGTGCCAGTAGGTTTGGACAGGTATACTCTGGGGCCAACGTCCTGACTTTC. Translating gives CASRFGQVYSGANVLTF. The rearrangement uses TRBV19 and TRBJ2-6, with TRBD1 identical over 7 bases. With 6 bases clipped from V and 0 bases from J, the junction kept 8 bases outside the gene matches. Germline V gives CDR1 LNHDA, CDR2 SQIVND (reference sequence). This CDR3 has 17 amino acids.

The DNA of the CDR3 is TGTGCCAGCAGCCAAGATTGGCTTCTGACTGAAGCTTTCTTT. Translating it yields CASSQDWLLTEAFF. The chain combines TRBV3-1 (or the pseudogene TRBV3-2) with TRBJ1-1; D remains unclear. The ends were cut back, 0 bases at V and 5 bases at J, with 10 bases in the middle. The CDR3 has 14 residues. Germline V lookup: CDR1 LGHDT, CDR2 YNNKEL (reference sequence).

This chain uses TRBV12-3 or TRBV12-4 with TRBJ1-3, with D unclear. The CDR3 runs to 13 residues. V lost 3 bases to trimming and J lost 6 bases, with 9 bases between them. CDR3: CASSFWGENTIYF. The CDR3 nucleotides are TGTGCCAGCAGTTTTTGGGGAGAAAACACCATATATTTT.

The V call is TRBV7-9, the J call TRBJ1-1; no firm D call. The CDR3 has 13 residues. CDR1 SEHNR and CDR2 FQNEAQ come from the germline V gene (reference sequence). V was shortened by 3 bases and J by 0 bases, with 5 bases between the two germline ends. CDR3 bases: TGTGCCAGCAGCTTCGAGTTGAACACTGAAGCTTTCTTT. Translated: CASSFELNTEAFF.

V usage is TRBV7-9 and J usage is TRBJ1-2, with D possibly matching TRBD1 (6 bases). The V gene's germline CDR1 is SEHNR and CDR2 FQNEAQ (reference sequence). CDR3 length: 13 residues. With 1 base removed from V and 4 bases from J, the gap between germline ends came to 7 bases. The CDR3 sequence: CASSLDRVYGYTF. CDR3 DNA: TGTGCCAGCAGCTTAGACAGGGTCTATGGCTACACCTTC.

The V and J genes are TRBV7-9 and TRBJ2-2; D possibly corresponds to TRBD2 (6 bases). The CDR3 loop spans 16 amino acids. V lost 5 bases and J 0 bases, leaving 13 bases between the germline ends. Germline CDR1 and CDR2: SEHNR and FQNEAQ (reference sequence). The CDR3 region has the DNA TGTGCCAGCAGCCCCGAAGCGGGTCCGAACACCGGGGAGCTGTTTTTT. Translating it yields CASSPEAGPNTGELFF.

V usage is TRBV19 and J usage is TRBJ1-2, with D unresolved. Germline V gives CDR1 LNHDA, CDR2 SQIVND (reference sequence). Trimming shortened V by 5 bases and J by 11 bases, and 18 bases separated the two germline ends. This CDR3 is 13 amino acids long. As DNA, the CDR3 is TGTGCCAGTAGTCCGCGGACTCCGATCCCTTACACCTTC. Translating gives CASSPRTPIPYTF.